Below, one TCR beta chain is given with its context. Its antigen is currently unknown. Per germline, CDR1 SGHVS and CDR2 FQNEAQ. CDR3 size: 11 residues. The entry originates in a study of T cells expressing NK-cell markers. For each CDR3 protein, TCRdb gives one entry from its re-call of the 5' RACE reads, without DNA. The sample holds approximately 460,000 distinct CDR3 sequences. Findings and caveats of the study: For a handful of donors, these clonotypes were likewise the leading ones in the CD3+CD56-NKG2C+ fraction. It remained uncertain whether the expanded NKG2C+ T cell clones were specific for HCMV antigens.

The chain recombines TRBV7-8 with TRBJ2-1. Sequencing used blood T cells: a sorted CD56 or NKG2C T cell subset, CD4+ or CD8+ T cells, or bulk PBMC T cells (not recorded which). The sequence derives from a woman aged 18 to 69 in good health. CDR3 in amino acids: CASVGIMRWFF.